A selection of T cell receptor beta chains follows, all from one sample in a study of lymphopenia after photon versus proton radiotherapy. Repertoires were generated with immunoSEQ multiplex PCR, while TCRdb's copy carries only in-frame clones and drops some. The top ten clones hold 50% of a sample with roughly 29,000 clones, roughly 87% of them seen once. This sample comprised peripheral blood, obtained from a patient treated with proton-based radiotherapy. Receptors were obtained from a woman aged 55-75 years with cholangiocarcinoma. Some clones in this sample may be carry-over from other donors' samples. CDR3s include the opening cysteine and the closing phenylalanine or tryptophan. Each record gives: D gene, J gene, V gene, clone size, CDR3 protein, CDR3 DNA. The D gene is left open where the match is weak. The listing skips clone size in some rows; elsewhere it reads once, few, many or a size class.

>TRBD2|TRBJ2-1|TRBV27|once
CASSLSGGAGNEQFF
TGTGCCAGCAGTCTTAGCGGGGGGGCCGGTAATGAGCAGTTCTTC
>-|TRBJ2-3|TRBV7-2|-
CASSLGPIDTQYF
TGTGCCAGCAGCTTGGGACCCATAGATACGCAGTATTTT
>-|TRBJ1-2|TRBV4-1|-
CASSQPDEIYGYTF
TGCGCCAGCAGCCAACCAGACGAAATTTATGGCTACACCTTC
>-|TRBJ2-3|TRBV10-3|-
CAISPGADTQYF
TGTGCCATCAGTCCAGGGGCAGATACGCAGTATTTT
>TRBD2|TRBJ2-3|TRBV27|-
CASSSLAGATDTQYF
TGTGCCAGCAGTTCTCTAGCGGGAGCTACAGATACGCAGTATTTT
>-|TRBJ2-6|TRBV2|-
CASSEGGSGANVLTF
TGTGCCAGCAGTGAAGGAGGGTCTGGGGCCAACGTCCTGACTTTC
>-|TRBJ2-7|TRBV11-2|-
CASSLGSGSHYEQYF
TGTGCCAGCAGCTTAGGTTCGGGGAGTCACTACGAGCAGTACTTC
>-|TRBJ1-1|TRBV6-6|-
CASSVGTNTEAFF
TGTGCCAGCAGTGTGGGTACGAACACTGAAGCTTTCTTT
>TRBD2|TRBJ2-1|TRBV6-1|once
CASQTGTSGDNEQFF
TGTGCCAGCCAAACCGGGACTAGCGGGGATAATGAGCAGTTCTTC
>TRBD2|TRBJ2-1|TRBV7-2|-
CASSLEGTSGRYEQFF
TGTGCCAGCAGCTTAGAAGGGACTAGCGGGAGATATGAGCAGTTCTTC
>-|TRBJ1-2|TRBV18|-
CASSADANYGYTF
TGTGCCAGCTCAGCCGACGCTAACTATGGCTACACCTTC
>-|TRBJ1-5|TRBV5-5|-
CASSLEVRGNNQPQHF
TGTGCCAGCAGCTTGGAAGTCAGGGGAAACAATCAGCCCCAGCATTTT
>-|TRBJ2-7|TRBV18|-
CASSPGTYEQYF
TGTGCCAGCTCACCCGGAACCTACGAGCAGTACTTC
>-|TRBJ1-4|TRBV5-6|-
CASNSWGVATNEKLFF
TGTGCCAGCAATTCCTGGGGGGTAGCTACTAATGAAAAACTGTTTTTT
>-|TRBJ2-5|TRBV15|-
CATSTDSTRQETQYF
TGTGCCACCAGCACCGACTCGACCCGCCAAGAGACCCAGTACTTC
>TRBD2|TRBJ2-3|TRBV7-6|-
CASSITGTSGAAGTQYF
TGTGCCAGCAGCATTACCGGGACTAGCGGGGCCGCGGGTACGCAGTATTTT
>-|TRBJ2-2|TRBV5-6|-
CASSTSGTGVDRLFF
TGTGCCAGCAGCACCTCCGGGACTGGGGTCGATCGGCTGTTTTTT
>-|TRBJ1-2|TRBV6-6|-
CASSLGGYGYTF
TGTGCCAGCAGTCTCGGTGGCTATGGCTACACCTTC
>-|TRBJ1-2|TRBV18|-
CASSPPDGYGYTF
TGCGCCAGCTCACCACCGGACGGCTATGGCTACACCTTC
>TRBD1|TRBJ1-5|TRBV2|-
CASRETGSQPQHF
TGTGCCAGCAGAGAGACAGGGAGTCAGCCCCAGCATTTT
>TRBD1|TRBJ2-3|TRBV5-1|-
CASSPSDRVADTQYF
TGCGCCAGCAGCCCGTCAGACAGGGTAGCAGATACGCAGTATTTT
>-|TRBJ1-1|TRBV6-1|-
CASIKTGNTEAFF
TGTGCCAGCATTAAAACAGGGAACACTGAAGCTTTCTTT
>-|TRBJ2-6|TRBV2|-
CASSALGSGANVLTF
TGTGCCAGCAGTGCTTTGGGCTCTGGGGCCAACGTCCTGACTTTC
>-|TRBJ2-3|TRBV9|-
CASSAGPDTQYF
TGTGCCAGCAGCGCCGGACCGGATACGCAGTATTTT
>-|TRBJ1-2|TRBV10-2|-
CASGGGLDGYTF
TGCGCCAGCGGGGGGGGGCTTGATGGCTACACCTTC
>-|TRBJ1-1|TRBV7-6|-
CASSSREGGNTEAFF
TGTGCCAGCAGCTCCCGGGAAGGGGGGAACACTGAAGCTTTCTTT
>TRBD2|TRBJ2-7|TRBV7-9|-
CASSPRGRDGEQYF
TGTGCCAGCAGCCCCCGGGGGAGGGATGGCGAGCAGTACTTC
>TRBD2|TRBJ2-1|TRBV19|-
CASSPPGGGALRQFF
TGTGCCAGTAGCCCCCCGGGCGGGGGGGCCTTGAGGCAGTTCTTC
>-|TRBJ2-3|TRBV4-1|-
CASSQGGSLGTQYF
TGCGCCAGCAGCCAAGGAGGGAGCCTGGGGACGCAGTATTTT
>-|TRBJ1-1|TRBV19|-
CASSDRNTEAFF
TGCGCCAGTAGCGACAGGAACACTGAAGCTTTCTTT
>TRBD1|TRBJ1-1|TRBV7-9|-
CASSGRTGVNTEAFF
TGTGCCAGCAGCGGACGGACAGGCGTGAACACTGAAGCTTTCTTT
>-|TRBJ2-1|TRBV5-4|-
CASSLARHQISYNEQFF
TGTGCCAGCAGCTTGGCTCGACACCAGATCTCCTACAATGAGCAGTTCTTC
>-|TRBJ1-4|TRBV7-8|-
CASSSPRGIEKLFF
TGTGCCAGCAGCTCCCCACGGGGGATTGAAAAACTGTTTTTT
>-|TRBJ2-1|TRBV11-2|-
CASSPARAHEQFF
TGTGCCAGCAGCCCCGCCAGGGCCCATGAGCAGTTCTTC
>-|TRBJ2-1|TRBV10-3|-
CAISEDESGPDEQFF
TGTGCCATCAGTGAGGACGAGTCAGGGCCTGATGAGCAGTTCTTC
>-|TRBJ1-4|TRBV30|-
CAWRGLQSGEKLFF
TGTGCCTGGAGGGGGCTCCAATCCGGCGAAAAACTGTTTTTT
>-|TRBJ2-3|TRBV4-3|-
CASSPTRTSTDTQYF
TGCGCCAGCAGCCCAACCAGGACTAGCACAGATACGCAGTATTTT
>-|TRBJ1-4|TRBV5-4|-
CASSSSPGREKLFF
TGTGCCAGCAGCTCCAGCCCAGGACGGGAAAAACTGTTTTTT
>-|TRBJ2-1|TRBV21-1|few
CASSKGQGPYNEQFF
TGTGCCAGCAGCAAGGGGCAGGGGCCCTACAATGAGCAGTTCTTC
>-|TRBJ1-1|TRBV27|-
CASSFQRRNTEAFF
TGTGCCAGCAGTTTCCAGCGGCGGAACACTGAAGCTTTCTTT
>-|TRBJ2-1|TRBV29-1|-
CSGRGMLRGYNEQFF
TGCAGCGGAAGGGGGATGTTAAGGGGATACAATGAGCAGTTCTTC
>TRBD2|TRBJ2-3|TRBV7-7|-
CASSQLAGITDTQYF
TGTGCCAGCAGCCAACTAGCGGGGATCACAGATACGCAGTATTTT
>-|TRBJ1-3|TRBV18|-
CASSPSKAQATIYF
TGTGCCAGCTCACCTAGCAAGGCCCAAGCCACCATATATTTT
>-|TRBJ1-3|TRBV2|-
CASSRSRPDSGNTIYF
TGTGCCAGCAGTCGGTCTCGTCCCGACTCTGGAAACACCATATATTTT
>-|TRBJ1-5|TRBV7-2|-
CASRVGGNQPQHF
TGTGCCAGCCGGGTGGGCGGCAATCAGCCCCAGCATTTT